The clone carrying this T cell receptor (beta chain) was seen more than once but under ten times. Its antigen is as yet unknown. The data are from a study of T cell repertoires in cytomegalovirus infection. Across the study: CMV infection together with matching HLA type was indicated by public TCR beta signatures.

TCRdb re-called the reads through MiXCR, storing one row per CDR3 protein. Of just over 150,000 distinct CDR3 sequences in the sample, around 20% are singletons; the top ten hold 10% to 11%. Notes on the study in general: There were carriers of CMV plus the relevant HLA, and cumulative public TCR beta family frequency identified them. Within the response measured ex vivo, HLA-C-restricted CMV-specific TCR beta clonotypes were dominant.

This TCR was recovered from a human donor in good health (CMV status not recorded). Some clones in this sample may be carry-over from other donors' samples. Input material: PBMCs.

CDR3 DNA sequence: TGTGCCAGCAGTTGGGACTCCACCTACAATGAGCAGTTCTTC. Amino acid sequence: CASSWDSTYNEQFF. This chain uses TRBV2 with TRBJ2-1, with a possible D match to TRBD2 (6 bases). Germline CDR1 and CDR2: SNHLY and FYNNEI. Trimming took 5 bases from V and 2 from J, leaving 10 bases between them. This CDR3 has 14 residues.